This TCR beta chain was recorded in a study of T cells in Graves' hyperthyroidism and ophthalmopathy. The study, taken as a whole, reports: Stable hyperthyroidism was told apart from ophthalmopathy by a model built on 13 V-J features.

Amplified TCR beta CDR3 regions derived from RNA transcripts. The HTBI set primed first-round TCR CDR3 RT-PCR. One entry per CDR3 protein, called by TCRdb with MiXCR from the multiplex PCR reads. In the table there are over 400,000 distinct CDR3 sequences, 14% to 15% of which are singletons. CDR3 length: 15 residues. J was trimmed by 1 base and V by 6 bases; bases with no gene match: 4. The germline gives CDR1 ENHRY, CDR2 SYGVKD. Concerning this clonotype itself: Its target is unknown.

This chain connects TRBV10-3 to TRBJ2-3; 10 positions match TRBD2. The sample taken for sequencing was blood. This receptor was obtained from a man in his late teens or twenties with Graves' ophthalmopathy. CDR3 amino acids: CAIRAGTSGTDTQYF. In nucleotides, the CDR3 is TGTGCCATCAGAGCCGGGACTAGCGGCACAGATACGCAGTATTTT.